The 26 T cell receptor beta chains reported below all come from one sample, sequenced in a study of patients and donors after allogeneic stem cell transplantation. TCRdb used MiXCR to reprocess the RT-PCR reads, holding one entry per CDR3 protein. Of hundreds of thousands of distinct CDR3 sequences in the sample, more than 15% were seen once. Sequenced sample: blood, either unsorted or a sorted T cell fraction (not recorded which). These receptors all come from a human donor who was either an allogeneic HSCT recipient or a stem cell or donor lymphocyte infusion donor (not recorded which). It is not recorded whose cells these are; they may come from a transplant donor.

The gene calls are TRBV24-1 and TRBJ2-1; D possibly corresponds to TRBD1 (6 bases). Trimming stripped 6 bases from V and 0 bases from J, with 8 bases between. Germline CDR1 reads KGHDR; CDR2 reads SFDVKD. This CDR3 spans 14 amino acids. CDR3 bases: TGTGCCACCAGTAGGGACAACTCCTACAATGAGCAGTTCTTC. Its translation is CATSRDNSYNEQFF.

In DNA form, the CDR3 reads TGTGCCAGCAGCTTAGGGCAGGGGGGAGGCTATGGCTACACCTTC. Translating it yields CASSLGQGGGYGYTF. V and J are TRBV7-8 and TRBJ1-2; TRBD1 matches at 7 bases. The CDR3 has 15 residues. V lost 1 base and J lost 4; bases outside the gene matches: 6. From germline, CDR1 is SGHVS and CDR2 FQNEAQ.

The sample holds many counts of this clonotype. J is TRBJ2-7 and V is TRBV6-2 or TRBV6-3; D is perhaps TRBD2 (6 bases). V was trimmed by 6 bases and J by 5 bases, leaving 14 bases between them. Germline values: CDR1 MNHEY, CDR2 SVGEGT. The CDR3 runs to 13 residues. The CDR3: CASSRETPHEQYF. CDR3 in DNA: TGTGCCAGCAGCCGGGAGACCCCCCACGAGCAGTACTTC.

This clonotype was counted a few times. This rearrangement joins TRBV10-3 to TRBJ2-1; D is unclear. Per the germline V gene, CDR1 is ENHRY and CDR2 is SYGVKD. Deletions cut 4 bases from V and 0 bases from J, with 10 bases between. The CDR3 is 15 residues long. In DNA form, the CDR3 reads TGTGCCATCAGTGCGCAAAAGAGCTCCTACAATGAGCAGTTCTTC. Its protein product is CAISAQKSSYNEQFF.

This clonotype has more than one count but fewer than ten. CDR3 DNA: TGTGCCATCCATCGGCCAAGCGTCTCTGGAAACACCATATATTTT. Amino acid sequence: CAIHRPSVSGNTIYF. This sequence joins TRBV10-3 and TRBJ1-3; D gene ambiguous. Germline V gene sequence: CDR1 ENHRY, CDR2 SYGVKD. The CDR3 consists of 15 residues. V lost 8 bases and J 0 bases, leaving 14 bases between the germline ends.

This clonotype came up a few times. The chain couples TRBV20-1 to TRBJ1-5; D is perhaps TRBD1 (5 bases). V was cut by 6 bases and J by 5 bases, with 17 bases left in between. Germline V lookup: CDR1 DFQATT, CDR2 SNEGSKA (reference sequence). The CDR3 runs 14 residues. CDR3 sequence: CSAPPDRIDQPQHF. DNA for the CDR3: TGCAGTGCCCCTCCCGACAGAATCGATCAGCCCCAGCATTTT.

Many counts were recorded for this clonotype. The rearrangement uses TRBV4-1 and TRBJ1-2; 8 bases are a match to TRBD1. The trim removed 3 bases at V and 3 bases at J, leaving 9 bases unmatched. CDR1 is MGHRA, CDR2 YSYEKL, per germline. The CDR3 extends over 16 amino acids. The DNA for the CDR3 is TGCGCCAGCAGCCAGGAGGGGGGACAGGCCCACTATGGCTACACCTTC. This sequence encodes CASSQEGGQAHYGYTF.

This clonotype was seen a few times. CDR3 sequence reads: CASSMGGRSSYNEQFF. The DNA for the CDR3 is TGTGCCAGTAGTATGGGAGGAAGGAGCTCCTACAATGAGCAGTTCTTC. The rearrangement links TRBV19 to TRBJ2-1; D perhaps matches TRBD2 (6 bases). This CDR3 is 16 amino acids long. Deletions cut 3 bases from V and 0 bases from J, with 12 bases between. The germline V gene has CDR1 LNHDA and CDR2 SQIVND (reference sequence).

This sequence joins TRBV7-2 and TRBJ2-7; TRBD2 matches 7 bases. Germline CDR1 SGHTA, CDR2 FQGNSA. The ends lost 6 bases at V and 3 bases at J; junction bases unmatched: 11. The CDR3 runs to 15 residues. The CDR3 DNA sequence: TGTGCCAGCAGGCCATCCGGGACTATGGGCTACGAGCAGTACTTC. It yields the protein CASRPSGTMGYEQYF.

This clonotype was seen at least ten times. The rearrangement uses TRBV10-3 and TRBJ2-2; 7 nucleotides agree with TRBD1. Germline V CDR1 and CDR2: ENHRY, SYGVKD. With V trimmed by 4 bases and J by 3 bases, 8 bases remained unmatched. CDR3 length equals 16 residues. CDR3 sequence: CAISVEGARDTGELFF. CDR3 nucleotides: TGTGCCATCAGTGTCGAGGGGGCGCGGGACACCGGGGAGCTGTTTTTT.

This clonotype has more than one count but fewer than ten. The chain's CDR3 is CSAGDSHRRETQYF. CDR3 bases: TGCAGTGCTGGGGACTCGCATCGCCGGGAGACCCAGTACTTC. The J gene is TRBJ2-5, the V gene TRBV20-1; TRBD2 is a possible D gene (6 bases). Trimming took off 5 bases at V and 5 bases at J, with 18 bases between the two ends. Germline V CDR1 and CDR2: DFQATT, SNEGSKA (reference sequence). This CDR3 spans 14 amino acids.

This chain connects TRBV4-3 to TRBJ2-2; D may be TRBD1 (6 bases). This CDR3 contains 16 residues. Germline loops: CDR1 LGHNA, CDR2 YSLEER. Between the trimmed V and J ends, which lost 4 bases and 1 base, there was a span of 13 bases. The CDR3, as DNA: TGCGCCAGCAGCCCAAGACAGGCTTGGAACACCGGGGAGCTGTTTTTT. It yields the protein CASSPRQAWNTGELFF.

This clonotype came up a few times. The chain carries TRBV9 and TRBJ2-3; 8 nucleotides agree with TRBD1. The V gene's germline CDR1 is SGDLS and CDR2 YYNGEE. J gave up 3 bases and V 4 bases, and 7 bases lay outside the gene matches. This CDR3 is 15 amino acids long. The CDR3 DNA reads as TGTGCCAGCAGCCTCAGGGGGCGCTGGACAGATACGCAGTATTTT. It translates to CASSLRGRWTDTQYF.

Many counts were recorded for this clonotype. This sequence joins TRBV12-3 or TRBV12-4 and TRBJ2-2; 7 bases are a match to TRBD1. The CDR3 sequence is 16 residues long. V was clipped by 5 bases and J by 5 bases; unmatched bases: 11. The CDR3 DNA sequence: TGTGCCAGCAGTCTAGACAGGGCACCCACAACCGGGGAGCTGTTTTTT. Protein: CASSLDRAPTTGELFF.

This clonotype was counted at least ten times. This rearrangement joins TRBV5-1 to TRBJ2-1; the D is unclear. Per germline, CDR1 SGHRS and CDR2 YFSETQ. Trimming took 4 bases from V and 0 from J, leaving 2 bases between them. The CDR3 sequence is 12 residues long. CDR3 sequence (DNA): TGCGCCAGCAGCCGCTCCTACAATGAGCAGTTCTTC. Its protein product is CASSRSYNEQFF.

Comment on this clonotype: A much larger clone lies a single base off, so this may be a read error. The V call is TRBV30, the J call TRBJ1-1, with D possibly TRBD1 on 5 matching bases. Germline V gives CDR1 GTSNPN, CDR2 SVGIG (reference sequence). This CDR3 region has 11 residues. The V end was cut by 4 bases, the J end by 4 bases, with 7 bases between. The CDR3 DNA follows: TGTGCCTGGACAGGGAGCACTGAAGCTTTCTTT. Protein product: CAWTGSTEAFF.

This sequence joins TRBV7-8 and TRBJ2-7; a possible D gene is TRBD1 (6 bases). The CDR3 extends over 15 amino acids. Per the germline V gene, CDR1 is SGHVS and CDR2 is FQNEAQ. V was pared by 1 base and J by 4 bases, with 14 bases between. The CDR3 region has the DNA TGTGCCAGCAGCTTAGGTCAAGGGACACAATACGAGCAGTACTTC. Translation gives CASSLGQGTQYEQYF.

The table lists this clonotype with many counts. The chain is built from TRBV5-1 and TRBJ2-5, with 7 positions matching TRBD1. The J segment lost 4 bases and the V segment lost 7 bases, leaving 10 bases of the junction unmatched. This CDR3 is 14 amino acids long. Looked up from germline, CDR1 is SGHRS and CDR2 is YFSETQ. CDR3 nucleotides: TGCGCCAGCTGCCGGGACAGCAAGAGAGAGACCCAGTACTTC. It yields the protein CASCRDSKRETQYF.

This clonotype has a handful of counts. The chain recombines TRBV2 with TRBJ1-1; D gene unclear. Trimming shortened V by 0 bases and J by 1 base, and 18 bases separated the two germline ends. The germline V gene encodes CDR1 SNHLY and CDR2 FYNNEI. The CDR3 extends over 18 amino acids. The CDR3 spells CASSEAQWWVLRNTEAFF. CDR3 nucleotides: TGTGCCAGCAGTGAAGCTCAGTGGTGGGTCCTAAGGAACACTGAAGCTTTCTTT.

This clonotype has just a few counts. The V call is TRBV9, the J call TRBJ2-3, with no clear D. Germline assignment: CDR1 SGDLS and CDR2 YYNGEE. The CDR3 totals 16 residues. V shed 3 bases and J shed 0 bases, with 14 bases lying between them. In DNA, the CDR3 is TGTGCCAGCAGCGCGCCAGGCGGTACTAGCACAGATACGCAGTATTTT. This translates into CASSAPGGTSTDTQYF.

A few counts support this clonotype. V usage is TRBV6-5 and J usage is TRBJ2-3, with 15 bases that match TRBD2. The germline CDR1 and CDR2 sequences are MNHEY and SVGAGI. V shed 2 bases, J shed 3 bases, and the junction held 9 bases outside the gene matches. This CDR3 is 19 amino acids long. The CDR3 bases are TGTGCCAGCAGTTACCTCGGACTAGCGGGAGGGTTGGGGACAGATACGCAGTATTTT. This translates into CASSYLGLAGGLGTDTQYF.

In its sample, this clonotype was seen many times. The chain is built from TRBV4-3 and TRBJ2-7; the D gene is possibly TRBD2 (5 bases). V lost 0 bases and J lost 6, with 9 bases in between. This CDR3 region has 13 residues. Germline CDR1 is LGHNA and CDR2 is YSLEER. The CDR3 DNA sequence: TGCGCCAGCAGCCAAGATTTAGGAGGCGAGCAGTACTTC. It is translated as CASSQDLGGEQYF.

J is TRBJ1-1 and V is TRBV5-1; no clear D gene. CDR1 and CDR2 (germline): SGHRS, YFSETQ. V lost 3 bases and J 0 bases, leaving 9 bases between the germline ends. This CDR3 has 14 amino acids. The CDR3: CASSSGDLNTEAFF. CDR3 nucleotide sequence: TGCGCCAGCAGCTCCGGAGACTTGAACACTGAAGCTTTCTTT.

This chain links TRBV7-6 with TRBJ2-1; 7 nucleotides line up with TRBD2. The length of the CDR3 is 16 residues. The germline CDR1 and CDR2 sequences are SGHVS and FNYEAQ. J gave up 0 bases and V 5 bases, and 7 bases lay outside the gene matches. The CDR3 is CASSPWGGSSYNEQFF. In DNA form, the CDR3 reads TGTGCCAGCAGCCCCTGGGGGGGGAGCTCCTACAATGAGCAGTTCTTC.

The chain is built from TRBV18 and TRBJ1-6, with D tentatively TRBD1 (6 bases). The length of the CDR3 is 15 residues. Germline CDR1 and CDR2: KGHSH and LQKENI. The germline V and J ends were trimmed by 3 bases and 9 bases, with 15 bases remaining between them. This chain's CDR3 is CASSPKTGLSSPLHF. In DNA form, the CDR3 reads TGTGCCAGCTCACCGAAGACAGGACTTTCTTCACCCCTCCACTTT.

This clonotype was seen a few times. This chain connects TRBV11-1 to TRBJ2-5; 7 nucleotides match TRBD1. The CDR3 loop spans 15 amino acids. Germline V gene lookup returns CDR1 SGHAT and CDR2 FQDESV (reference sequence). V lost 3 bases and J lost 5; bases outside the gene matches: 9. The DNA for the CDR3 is TGTGCCAGCAGCTTCGGAGAAGGGGGCGGGGAGACCCAGTACTTC. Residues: CASSFGEGGGETQYF.